The TCR beta chain under discussion was sequenced for a study of Graves' ophthalmopathy and Graves' hyperthyroidism (dated by TCRdb to the late 2010s). Some background on the complete study: Peripheral blood samples were taken at the time of initial diagnosis, before any treatment was given. To explore V-J signatures that distinguish ophthalmopathy from hyperthyroidism, a discovery set of about a hundred patients was enrolled, made up of some 41 with ophthalmopathy and some 60 with stable hyperthyroidism. In about six hyperthyroidism patients, T-cell repertoires of thyroid tissue and blood were compared. Following sampling, methimazole starting at 30 mg daily was administered to hyperthyroidism patients, and high-dose intravenous methylprednisolone was administered to ophthalmopathy patients. The study used signatures of the TCR beta repertoire to tell Graves' ophthalmopathy apart from Graves' hyperthyroidism and to predict which patients would progress to ophthalmopathy. The independent validation cohort included 18 hyperthyroidism patients plus 17 patients who later progressed from hyperthyroidism to ophthalmopathy. For training and testing, the 100 or so patients in the discovery cohort were randomly divided in a 7:3 ratio. In total, around 130 blood samples were TCR-sequenced: approximately 40 ophthalmopathy, some 75 hyperthyroidism and roughly 17 hyperthyroidism-to-ophthalmopathy patients. What the study reported, not specific to this receptor: In cross-validation, the 13-signature model distinguished ophthalmopathy from stable hyperthyroidism with almost 90% sensitivity and almost 83% specificity, and in the test set the corresponding values were approximately 79% and 70%. In validation, the model predicted ophthalmopathy progression with about 71% sensitivity and 72.22% specificity; some 13 predicted patients were CT-confirmed with GO in a median of approximately six months. Sample size was not statistically predetermined, and group allocation was not concealed from the investigators. Among expanded thyroid clonotypes with frequency above 0.001, most also showed up in blood, which suggests that blood repertoires may reflect the thyroid immune response.

The CDR3, cysteine through phenylalanine, is 13 amino acids long. Of all the DNA, just the CDR3 is kept, 39 bases in frame from base 1. Via the germline V gene, CDR1 is MNHEY and CDR2 SVGEGT. The trim is 4 bases for V and 8 bases for J, with a gap of 15 bases between the germline ends. Comments on this clonotype: The antigen it recognizes is unknown. Base qualities are not recorded, but no much larger clone differs from it by a single base.

For repertoire sequencing, the TCR beta CDR3 regions were amplified from RNA transcripts. A first-round RT-PCR used HTBI primers with the Qiagen OneStep RT-PCR kit, followed by a second-round multiplex PCR, size selection and purification. The libraries underwent paired-end sequencing with 100 bp reads on an Illumina HiSeq2000. The authors processed their data as follows. Reads were processed with SOAPnuke, discarding reads with adapters, uncalled bases, mean Phred below 15, or no exact constant-primer or identifier match. High-quality paired reads were merged with COPE v1.2.5. Clonotypes were defined as unique nucleotide sequences and were aligned to IMGT TRB V, D and J references using MiTCR v1.1. Analysis was restricted to V-J combinations with a frequency above 0.0001, which covered 99% to 99.2% of repertoires. For each V-J combination, a TCR clonal expansion and chaos score was defined as the ratio of F50 clonal expansion to chaos observed in the TCRdist matrix. Welch's t-statistics and random forest were used to reduce features to more than ten V-J combinations, which were fed into a naive Bayes classifier. Thyroid-blood repertoire similarity was quantified with the Morisita-Horn index. The public reads were run again by TCRdb, first through fastp at Q25 and then through MiXCR, and only productive beta chains were kept. Each entry is one CDR3 protein sequence, shown with its most common DNA and genes. The V and J calls here are based on TCRdb, not the publication. The sample yields about 220,000 distinct CDR3 sequences; roughly 21% were counted once. The top ten constitute around 45% of the sample.

Ophthalmopathy patients had moderately to severely active disease, Clinical Activity Score of at least 3, NOSPECS grade of at least 4, and disease duration under 3 months. Patients with other autoimmune diseases, uncontrolled infections, pregnancy or lactation were excluded. Diagnosis was based on clinical symptoms, serum thyroxine, TRAb, thyroid ultrasound and orbital computed tomography. PBMCs were isolated from more than 9 ml of fresh peripheral blood by Ficoll-Paque density gradient centrifugation. Trizol reagent was used to extract the total RNA, and its quality was then checked on an Agilent 2100 Bioanalyzer.

The chain employs TRBV6-2 or TRBV6-3 and TRBJ2-7; the D gene is perhaps TRBD2, on 6 matching bases. The TCR sequence derives from a woman aged 45-59 years with Graves' ophthalmopathy. Donor details come from another sample of the same person, matched by shared clones. Sequenced input: peripheral blood. The DNA reads as follows: TGTGCCAGCAGTTTAGCGGACTTCTGGAAGCAGTACTTC. The encoded protein is CASSLADFWKQYF.